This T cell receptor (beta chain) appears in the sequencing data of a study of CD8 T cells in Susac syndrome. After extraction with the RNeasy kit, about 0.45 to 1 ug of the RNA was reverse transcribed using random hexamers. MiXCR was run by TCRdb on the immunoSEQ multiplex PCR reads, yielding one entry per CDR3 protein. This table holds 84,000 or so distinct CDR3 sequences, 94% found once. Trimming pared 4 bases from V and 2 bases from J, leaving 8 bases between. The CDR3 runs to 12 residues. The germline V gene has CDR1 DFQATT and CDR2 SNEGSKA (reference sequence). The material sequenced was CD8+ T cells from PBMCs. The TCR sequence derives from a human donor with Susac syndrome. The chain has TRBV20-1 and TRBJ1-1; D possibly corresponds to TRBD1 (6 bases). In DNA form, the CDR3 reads TGCAGTGCTACAGGGGAAAACACTGAAGCTTTCTTT. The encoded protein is CSATGENTEAFF.